A selection of T cell receptor beta chains follows, all from one sample in a study of siplizumab effects on memory and regulatory T cells. Measured with immunoSEQ multiplex PCR; TCRdb has only the in-frame clones, and not every one. The sample lists about 52,000 clones, under 98% seen once, with around 0.66% in the top ten. Sequenced input: naive CD4+ T cells sorted from blood. The receptors come from a human donor in good health. The CDR3 runs from the conserved cysteine through the conserved F or W. D genes are given only for firm matches. Part of the rows lack a size; the others show once, few, many or a class for expanded clones.

d_call,cdr3_length,clone_size,v_call,j_call,cdr3_aa,cdr3_nt
NA,14,NA,TRBV11-3,TRBJ2-5,CASSLGASQETQYF,TGTGCCAGCAGCCTAGGGGCTAGCCAAGAGACCCAGTACTTC
TRBD2,16,NA,TRBV4-3,TRBJ2-1,CASSQAGGRTYNEQFF,TGCGCCAGCAGCCAAGCCGGCGGGAGGACATACAATGAGCAGTTCTTC
TRBD2,15,NA,TRBV7-2,TRBJ2-2,CASRLGSGMAGELFF,TGTGCCAGCAGGCTAGGTAGCGGGATGGCCGGGGAGCTGTTTTTT
NA,14,NA,TRBV6-5,TRBJ2-2,CASRAAGAGGELFF,TGTGCCAGCAGGGCAGCTGGAGCGGGTGGGGAGCTGTTTTTT
TRBD2,14,NA,TRBV5-1,TRBJ2-3,CASSFGLAGDTQYF,TGCGCCAGCAGCTTCGGACTAGCAGGAGATACGCAGTATTTT
NA,12,NA,TRBV28,TRBJ1-1,CATHLGGSEAFF,TGTGCCACCCACCTAGGTGGTTCTGAAGCTTTCTTT
NA,12,NA,TRBV6-6,TRBJ1-2,CASSYQRTGYTF,TGTGCCAGCAGTTACCAACGGACGGGCTACACCTTC
NA,14,NA,TRBV11-2,TRBJ2-1,CASTPPGSYNEQFF,TGTGCCAGCACCCCGCCCGGGTCCTACAATGAGCAGTTCTTC
TRBD1,19,NA,TRBV27,TRBJ2-1,CASSLEIGTGTGAYNEQFF,TGTGCCAGCAGCCTGGAAATCGGGACAGGGACAGGGGCCTACAATGAGCAGTTCTTC
NA,14,NA,TRBV9,TRBJ1-3,CASSVGASGNTIYF,TGTGCCAGCAGCGTAGGCGCCTCTGGAAACACCATATATTTT
NA,11,NA,TRBV7-6,TRBJ2-5,CASSAEETQYF,TGTGCCAGCAGCGCCGAAGAGACCCAGTACTTC
TRBD2,16,NA,TRBV4-1,TRBJ2-5,CASSQNSGATQETQYF,TGCGCCAGCAGCCAGAATAGCGGGGCGACTCAAGAGACCCAGTACTTC
TRBD2,14,NA,TRBV5-6,TRBJ2-7,CASSPGLPTYEQYF,TGTGCCAGCAGCCCGGGACTACCCACCTACGAGCAGTACTTC
NA,11,NA,TRBV9,TRBJ1-1,CASSRETEAFF,TGTGCCAGCTCTCGGGAGACTGAAGCTTTCTTT
NA,16,NA,TRBV6-5,TRBJ1-1,CASSYPPGQRNTEAFF,TGTGCCAGCAGTTACCCACCGGGACAAAGGAACACTGAAGCTTTCTTT
NA,14,NA,TRBV19,TRBJ2-7,CASSLGPEIYEQYF,TGTGCCAGTAGTCTGGGACCAGAAATCTACGAGCAGTACTTC
TRBD2,15,NA,TRBV5-1,TRBJ2-5,CASSLPSGNQETQYF,TGCGCCAGCAGCTTGCCTAGCGGGAACCAAGAGACCCAGTACTTC
NA,11,NA,TRBV18,TRBJ2-7,CASSPKDEQYF,TGTGCCAGCTCACCAAAAGACGAGCAGTACTTC
NA,14,NA,TRBV6-6,TRBJ2-7,CASSYSQGGYEQYF,TGTGCCAGCAGTTATTCGCAGGGGGGGTACGAGCAGTACTTC
TRBD2,14,NA,TRBV5-5,TRBJ2-1,CASSLVGRPNEQFF,TGTGCCAGCAGCTTAGTCGGGAGGCCCAATGAGCAGTTCTTC
TRBD2,16,NA,TRBV28,TRBJ2-3,CASSPAGGRPSDTQYF,TGTGCCAGCAGCCCCGCGGGCGGGAGGCCCTCGGATACGCAGTATTTT
NA,14,NA,TRBV6-5,TRBJ2-2,CASLGRSDTGELFF,TGTGCCAGCTTGGGGAGGTCGGACACCGGGGAGCTGTTTTTT
NA,16,NA,TRBV11-3,TRBJ1-3,CASSPEVGGSGNTIYF,TGTGCCAGCAGCCCGGAGGTGGGGGGCAGTGGAAACACCATATATTTT
NA,16,NA,TRBV6-5,TRBJ2-1,CASSYTTGTPSNEQFF,TGTGCCAGCAGTTACACGACCGGGACCCCCTCAAATGAGCAGTTCTTC
NA,14,NA,TRBV6-6,TRBJ2-7,CASRSPPDSYEQYF,TGTGCCAGCAGATCACCACCCGACAGCTACGAGCAGTACTTC
NA,13,NA,TRBV5-1,TRBJ2-7,CASSTELRGEQYF,TGCGCCAGCAGCACCGAACTCCGCGGCGAGCAGTACTTC
NA,13,once,TRBV9,TRBJ1-5,CASSAGAHQPQHF,TGTGCCAGCAGCGCAGGGGCCCATCAGCCCCAGCATTTT
TRBD1,13,NA,TRBV5-1,TRBJ1-2,CASSLDRGIGYTF,TGCGCCAGCAGTTTGGACAGGGGGATTGGCTACACCTTC
TRBD2,18,NA,TRBV28,TRBJ2-3,CASSFGVDRGRAADTQYF,TGTGCCAGCAGTTTCGGAGTCGATCGCGGGAGGGCCGCAGATACGCAGTATTTT
NA,13,NA,TRBV7-2,TRBJ2-3,CASSLPSGDTQYF,TGTGCCAGCAGCTTGCCCTCCGGAGATACGCAGTATTTT
TRBD2,15,NA,TRBV19,TRBJ2-5,CASSMLLAGGETQYF,TGTGCCAGTAGTATGTTACTAGCGGGAGGGGAGACCCAGTACTTC
NA,17,NA,TRBV7-9,TRBJ2-1,CASSLNSGTGRQNEQFF,TGTGCCAGCAGCTTAAATAGCGGGACAGGGCGTCAAAATGAGCAGTTCTTC
NA,13,NA,TRBV6-6,TRBJ1-1,CASSPTGAPEAFF,TGTGCCAGCAGTCCCACCGGAGCCCCCGAAGCTTTCTTT
TRBD1,15,NA,TRBV5-1,TRBJ2-1,CASSPGTGGGGEQFF,TGCGCCAGCAGCCCGGGGACAGGGGGCGGTGGGGAGCAGTTCTTC
NA,14,NA,TRBV19,TRBJ2-3,CASRAGAGTDTQYF,TGTGCCAGTAGGGCAGGCGCCGGCACAGATACGCAGTATTTT